This T cell receptor beta chain appears in the sequencing data of a study of blood T cell repertoires in COVID-19 (dated by TCRdb to about 2020). Notes on the research overall: Collaborator samples came from the United States, Italy and Spain and covered acute and convalescent phases of COVID-19. The material from the prospective study consisted of cDNA or gDNA derived from T cells, B-cell-depleted T cells, or PBMCs. Subjects who had been exposed to COVID-19, were actively infected with it, or had recovered from it provided the deeply sampled blood TCRbeta repertoires that made up the dataset. The repertoires were released in a freely available public database meant as a resource for research on the immune response to SARS-CoV-2. The samples were drawn from the first 160 participants of the ongoing ImmuneRACE study and from some 1,300 subjects provided by 6 global collaborators. Sample metadata almost always included a de-identified subject ID, COVID-19 status, age in years and sex. Where available, HLA class I and class II types were obtained from metadata supplied by the sample provider rather than from assay-based typing. What the research found in general, with its limitations: The amount of clinical and demographic metadata varied by source and participant and was provided uncurated.

In Seattle, one collaborating source enrolled patients while the infection was active and tracked those patients longitudinally over the course of disease. Collaborating institutions collected whole blood in K2EDTA tubes following their own protocols. For TCRbeta analysis, collaborators shipped samples in one of three forms: frozen whole blood, isolated PBMCs, or DNA extracted from either of those sample types. This clone was seen once. It lacks a known antigen. Per-base qualities were not stored, and no clone one base away is much larger. Sequences WNHNN (CDR1) and SYGVQD (CDR2) are obtained from the germline V gene (reference sequence). From the cysteine through the phenylalanine, the CDR3 covers 12 amino acids. Here the CDR3 DNA is all that survives: 36 bases in frame from base 1. A distance of 7 bases separates the germline ends of V and J, which lose 8 bases and 2 bases respectively. TCRbeta CDR3 regions were amplified from genomic DNA by means of the immunoSEQ Assay, a bias-controlled multiplex PCR. Turning to the authors' computational methods: The number of nucleated cells in each sample was estimated by amplification of reference gene primers within the assay. To quantify the absolute abundance of each unique TCRbeta CDR3 rearrangement, sequence reads were collapsed and filtered. For each sample, productive Simpson clonality was calculated as the square root of Simpson's diversity index across productive rearrangements. In TCRdb, the immuneACCESS table is reduced to in-frame sequences with V and J assigned. These tables do not hold every clone; where another copy was compared, an unresolved V gene accounts for under half, and the others remain unexplained. V and J calls and clone size are as listed in that table; D and trimming were resolved from the DNA. The sample profile shows around 60,000 clones; roughly 84% of them were found once. The ten largest clones add up to 16% of the sample.

Material: peripheral blood. The rearranged chain carries TRBV10-1 and TRBJ1-5, with no D gene named confidently. The TCR originated in a man in his sixties with COVID-19, enrolled during active disease. This receptor has the CDR3 CASGFRNQPQHF. In nucleotide form, the sequence is TGCGCCAGCGGCTTTCGCAATCAGCCCCAGCATTTT.